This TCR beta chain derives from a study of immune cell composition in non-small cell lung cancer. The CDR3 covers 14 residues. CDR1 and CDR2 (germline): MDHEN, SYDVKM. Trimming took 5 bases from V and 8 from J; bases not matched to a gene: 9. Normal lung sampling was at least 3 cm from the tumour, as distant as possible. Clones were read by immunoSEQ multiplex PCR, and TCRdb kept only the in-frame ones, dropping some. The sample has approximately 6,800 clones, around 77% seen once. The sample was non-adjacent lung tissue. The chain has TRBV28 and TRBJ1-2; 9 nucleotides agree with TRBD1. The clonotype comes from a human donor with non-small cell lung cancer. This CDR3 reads CASSEPGQGTGYTF. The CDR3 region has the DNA TGTGCCAGCAGTGAACCGGGACAGGGAACCGGCTACACCTTC.